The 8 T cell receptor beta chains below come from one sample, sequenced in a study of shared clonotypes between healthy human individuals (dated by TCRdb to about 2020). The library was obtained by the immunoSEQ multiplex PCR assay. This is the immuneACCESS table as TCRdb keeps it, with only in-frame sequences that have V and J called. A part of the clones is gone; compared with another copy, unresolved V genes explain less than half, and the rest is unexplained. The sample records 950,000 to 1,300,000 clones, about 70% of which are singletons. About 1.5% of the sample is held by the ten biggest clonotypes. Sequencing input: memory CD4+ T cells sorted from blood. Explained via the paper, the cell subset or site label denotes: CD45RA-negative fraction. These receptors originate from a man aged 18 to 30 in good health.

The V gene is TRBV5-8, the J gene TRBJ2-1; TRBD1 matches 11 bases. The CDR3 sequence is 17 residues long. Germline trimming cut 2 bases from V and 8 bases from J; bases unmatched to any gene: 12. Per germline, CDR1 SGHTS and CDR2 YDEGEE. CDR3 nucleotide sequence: TGTGCCAGCAGCTTCCCAGGACAGGGGGCTCTTAGACATGAGCAGTTCTTC. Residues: CASSFPGQGALRHEQFF.

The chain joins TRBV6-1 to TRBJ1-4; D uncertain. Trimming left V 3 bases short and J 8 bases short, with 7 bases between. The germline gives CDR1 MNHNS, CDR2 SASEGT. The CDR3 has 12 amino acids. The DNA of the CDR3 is TGTGCCAGCAGTGAGTTCAAAGAAAAACTGTTTTTT. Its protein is CASSEFKEKLFF.

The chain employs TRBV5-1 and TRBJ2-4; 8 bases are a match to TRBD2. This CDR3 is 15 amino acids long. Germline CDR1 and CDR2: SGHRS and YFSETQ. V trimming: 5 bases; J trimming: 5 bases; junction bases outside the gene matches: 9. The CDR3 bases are TGCGCCAGCAGTCGGAGCGGGAGTTGGGAAAACATTCAGTACTTC. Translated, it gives CASSRSGSWENIQYF. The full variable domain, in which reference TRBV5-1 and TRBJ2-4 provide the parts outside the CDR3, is KAGVTQTPRYLIKTRGQQVTLSCSPISGHRSVSWYQQTPGQGLQFLFEYFSETQRNKGNFPGRFSGRQFSNSRSEMNVSTLELGDSALYLCASSRSGSWENIQYFGAGTRLSVL.

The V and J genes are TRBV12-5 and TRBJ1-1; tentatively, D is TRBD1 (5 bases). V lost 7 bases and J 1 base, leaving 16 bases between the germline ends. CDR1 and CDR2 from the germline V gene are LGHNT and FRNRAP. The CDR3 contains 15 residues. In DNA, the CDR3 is TGTGCTAGTGCCCCACGGGGGGGAGAGAACACTGAAGCTTTCTTT. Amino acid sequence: CASAPRGGENTEAFF.

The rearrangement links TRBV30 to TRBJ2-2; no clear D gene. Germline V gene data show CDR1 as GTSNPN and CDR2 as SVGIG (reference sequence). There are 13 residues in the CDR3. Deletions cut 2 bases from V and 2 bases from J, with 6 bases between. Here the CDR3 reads CAWSSLNTGELFF. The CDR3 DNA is TGTGCCTGGAGTTCCCTTAACACCGGGGAGCTGTTTTTT.

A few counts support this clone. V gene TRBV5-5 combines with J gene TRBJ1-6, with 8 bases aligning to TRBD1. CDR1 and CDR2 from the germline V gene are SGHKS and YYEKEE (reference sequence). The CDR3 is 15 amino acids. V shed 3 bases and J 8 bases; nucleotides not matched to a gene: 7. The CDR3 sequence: CASSWTGRKDSPLHF. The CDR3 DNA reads TGTGCCAGCAGCTGGACAGGGAGGAAGGATTCACCCCTCCACTTT.

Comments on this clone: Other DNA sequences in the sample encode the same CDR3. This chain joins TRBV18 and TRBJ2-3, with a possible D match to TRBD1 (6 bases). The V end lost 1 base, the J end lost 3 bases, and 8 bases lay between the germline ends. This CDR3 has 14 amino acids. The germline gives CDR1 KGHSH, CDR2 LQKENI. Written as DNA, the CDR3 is TGTGCCAGCTCACCACTACAGGGAACAGATACGCAGTATTTT. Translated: CASSPLQGTDTQYF.

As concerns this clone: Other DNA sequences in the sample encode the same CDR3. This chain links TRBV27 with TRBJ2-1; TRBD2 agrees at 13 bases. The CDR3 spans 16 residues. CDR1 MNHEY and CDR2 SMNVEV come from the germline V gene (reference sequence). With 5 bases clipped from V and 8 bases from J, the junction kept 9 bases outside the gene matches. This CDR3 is CASSLRLAGGLDEQFF. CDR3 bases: TGTGCCAGCAGTCTCCGACTAGCGGGGGGACTGGATGAGCAGTTCTTC.